This TCR beta chain was sequenced during a study of cytomegalovirus exposure and HLA in healthy donors (dated by TCRdb to about 2017). For the study in its entirety: An earlier analysis of roughly 610 of the donors reported approximately 260 Gb of sequence data and 117 million unique TCR beta sequences obtained from approximately 180 million T cells. Among 300 to 500 genotyped donors of the cohort, an average of around 240,000 unique TCR beta nucleotide sequences was sequenced per donor, of which about 19% were non-productive. Rather than drawing on any new phenotypic data, the later analysis identified candidate immune exposures from TCR beta sequences and the way those sequences occurred across donors. To decide whether each TCR beta V gene segment behaved as functional or pseudogenic, an earlier analysis of 587 of the donors relied on high-throughput TCR beta sequencing. The number of typed donors differed by locus: about 629-630 for A, B, C, DRB1 and DQB1; 500 to 550 for DQA1; approximately 610 for DPA1; and 400 to 480 for DPB1. Class I and class II HLA loci were covered by the typing at four-digit resolution. Every discovery cohort repertoire had been produced on one sequencing platform. Alongside the repertoire data, information on donor age, sex, ethnicity and CMV serostatus was compiled. Besides the first cohort of some 670 subjects, a separate validation cohort made up of 120 different subjects was used. An early release covering 500 to 750 HLA-typed donors comprised about 310 gigabases of sequencing data and tens of millions of unique TCR sequences. Of the roughly 400 genotyped donors, about 84% fell in the genetic ancestry cluster associated with self-reported Caucasian donors. In a later analysis, previously published TCR beta repertoires from 500 to 750 donors were re-analyzed and high-resolution HLA genotyping was added so that TCR occurrence patterns could be studied. About five DR-DQ haplotypes were treated as single units for association and clustering because of strong linkage in the cohort. A later genetic analysis took genome-wide SNP genotypes for about three fifths of the 666 donors and used that subset as a discovery cohort. The study combined high-throughput TCR immunosequencing, statistical association of individual TCRs with disease status, and machine learning to predict cytomegalovirus infection status. The study profiled the T cell repertoires of 500 to 800 subjects by immunosequencing and related them to cytomegalovirus serostatus. The aim of the study was to test whether cataloging public T cell receptors could identify signatures of past pathogen exposure.

Note on this clone: The antigen this receptor binds is unknown.

Summary of the overall study and its limitations: Because the 87-base-pair reads could not distinguish some IMGT-functional V segments, including TRBV6-2 and TRBV6-3, those segments were excluded. In an earlier analysis of approximately 600 of the donors, most TCR beta V segments were observed in productive rearrangements about 90% or about 30% of the time, broadly matching IMGT annotations. Compared with equally common non-associated chains, HLA-associated TCR beta chains in a later analysis were more clonally expanded and had lower generation probabilities. Correlated functional status among segregating V segments might be attributable to linkage disequilibrium, but an unknown experimental factor could not be ruled out. Presence/absence analyses assumed roughly uniform sequencing depth across donors, an assumption that may not hold. According to a later analysis, TCR association rates differed among HLA loci, with DRB1 alleles showing the most associated TCRs and HLA-C alleles showing the fewest. In both the original and validation cohorts, the classifier was reported to diagnose cytomegalovirus status with high specificity and sensitivity. The study listed 164 TCR beta chains as associated with cytomegalovirus. V-gene and J-gene trimming of TCR beta chains was associated with a missense DCLRE1C variant in a later genetic analysis, and the association was replicated in an independent cohort. A group of highly shared sequence variants was considered likely to be a technical artifact of the sequencing pipeline. According to a later analysis, parvovirus B19, influenza, CMV and Epstein-Barr virus appeared linked to several top co-occurrence clusters. A later genetic analysis reported fewer N-insertions in productive TCRs among donors in an Asian-associated ancestry cluster than the roughly 700-donor mean. Most TCR sequences were seen in very few donors, while some public TCRs were found in many individuals. In a later analysis, most CMV-associated TCR beta chains were found to appear HLA-restricted, with HLA associations seemingly driven largely by CMV exposure. Strong co-occurrence of HLA alleles, especially DR and DQ, made assigning TCR associations to individual alleles difficult. Because some donors lacked HLA typing at each locus, the association tests relied only on the typed subset. This cohort had only TCR beta chains sequenced, and the lack of alpha or paired-chain data limited which features could be detected. In vitro tests confirmed that a few of the cytomegalovirus-associated TCR beta chains recognize cytomegalovirus antigens. For the cohort, immune exposure information was limited to CMV serostatus. Because counts were too low, more than 15 rarely observed V segments, including chromosome 9 orphons, were left out of the earlier analysis of about 500 of the donors. In a later analysis, 16,951 TCR beta sequences were associated with specific HLA alleles at a false discovery rate of 0.05. A further reported finding was that TCR beta sequences accurately predicted the HLA-A and HLA-B alleles for most subjects in the first cohort. According to the authors, the approach could potentially be generalized to other disease states and immunological phenotypes.

Preparation of the library involved the immunoSEQ multiplex PCR assay. For the multiplex PCR, a mixture combining 60 forward primers for TCR Vbeta segments and 13 reverse primers for TCR Jbeta segments was used. The CDR3 region of rearranged TCR beta genes was amplified from genomic DNA with a multiplex PCR assay. Amplified TCR beta libraries were sequenced as 87-base-pair reads on the Illumina HiSeq System. The authors' analysis ran thus. In a later analysis, about 80 million unique TCR beta chains were counted across the 500 to 700 repertoires, and roughly 11 million of these chains were shared by at least two donors. Raw reads were error-corrected and collapsed into unique sequences with a nearest-neighbor algorithm that merged closely related sequences to remove PCR and sequencing errors. To assign V, D and J gene segments, CDR3 sequences were aligned to IMGT reference sequences. For a sequence to be retained, a match of at least six nucleotides to both a V gene segment and a J gene segment was required. Rearrangements were classified as productive when the CDR3 lacked stop codons and remained in frame with V and J, and all other rearrangements were classified as non-productive. CDR3 was defined by IMGT convention, running from the second conserved V-encoded cysteine to the conserved J-encoded phenylalanine. In an earlier analysis of more than 550 of the donors, sequences lacking an unambiguous match to a single V gene segment were excluded. In an earlier analysis of some 590 of the donors, V segments were called functional above 56.7% productive rearrangements and were called segregating when the between-donor standard deviation exceeded 5%. A statistical classification framework was developed to diagnose cytomegalovirus status using the catalog of TCR beta chain sequences. In a later analysis, V and J genes were assigned by comparing TCR nucleotide sequences against IMGT/GENE-DB human TR gene sequences. The TCRdist pipeline was used in a later analysis to assign CDR3 sequences and most-parsimonious VDJ recombination scenarios. In a later analysis, each TCR beta chain was defined by its CDR3 amino acid sequence together with its V-gene family, and reads without a unique V-gene family were excluded. A later analysis removed 450 to 600 highly shared, low-generation-probability nucleotide sequences to deal with suspected cross-contamination and a sequencing artifact. In a later analysis, a clonal expansion index was calculated for each public chain from normalized within-repertoire ranks of inferred template counts. A later analysis computed generation probabilities with a VDJ recombination model fitted to out-of-frame rearrangements, and checked the results against IGoR. Hypergeometric tests were used in a later analysis to score TCR-TCR, TCR-HLA and TCR-CMV co-occurrence, with a repertoire-size bias correction applied to the TCR pairs. To estimate false discovery rates, a later analysis permuted the HLA or CMV assignments 20 times. In a later analysis, co-occurring TCRs were grouped using DBSCAN, with TCRdist sequence similarity added in when clustering inside HLA-allele-positive subsets. Repertoires with fewer than 30,000 or more than 120,000 public chains were left out of co-occurrence clustering, as were about five repertoires with anomalous nucleotide sharing. Not all clones reach the TCRdb copy of this immuneACCESS table, which keeps in-frame sequences only. Checked studies attribute under half of the gap to unresolved V genes and leave the rest unexplained. V and J calls plus clone size are reproduced from that table; the DNA served to infer D and trimming. The table for this sample records 200,000 to 250,000 clones. The ten biggest clones cover around 0.95% of the sample.

The CDR3 contains 14 residues, cysteine and phenylalanine counted. Solely the CDR3 DNA is kept, with 42 bases framed from the first base. The germline V end is reduced by 2 bases and the J end by 4 bases; junction bases left unmatched: 2. For CDR1 and CDR2, the germline V gene (reference sequence) lists MNHNY and SVGAGI. The cohort consisted of hundreds of healthy bone marrow donors. At the time of sampling, all cohort members were nominally healthy, though unrecorded immune exposures were likely present. The donor tested CMV seropositive and was one of the 289 seropositive cohort members. Each donor provided a peripheral blood sample, and peripheral blood mononuclear cells were used for TCR beta sequencing. The Qiagen DNeasy Blood Extraction Kit was used to extract genomic DNA from the blood cell samples.

The V gene is TRBV6-6 and the J gene is TRBJ1-2; 9 bases in between match TRBD1. The clonotype was recovered from a woman aged 30 to 39 in good health and CMV-seropositive. Source material: PBMCs. The CDR3 corresponds to CASSYGTGLYGYTF. The DNA sequence reads TGTGCCAGCAGTTACGGGACAGGGCTCTATGGCTACACCTTC.